This T cell receptor (beta chain) was sequenced for a study of cytotoxic CD8 clonotypes in ibrutinib-treated CLL. TCRdb's copy holds only in-frame clones and misses some; the assay was immunoSEQ multiplex PCR. The profile covers more than 10,000 clones, with 70% to 80% appearing a single time and around 16% taken by the ten largest. Sequenced material: PBMCs, taken at disease progression, from a patient treated with ibrutinib. This clonotype originated in a human donor with chronic lymphocytic leukemia.

The CDR3 spells CASSLVMAGGNTIYF. In DNA, the CDR3 is TGTGCCAGCAGCTTAGTGATGGCAGGAGGAAACACCATATATTTT. The rearrangement uses TRBV11-2 and TRBJ1-3; D gene unclear. The CDR3 runs to 15 residues. Trimming shortened V by 1 base and J by 4 bases, and 11 bases separated the two germline ends. The germline V gene has CDR1 SGHAT and CDR2 FQNNGV.